The 3 T cell receptor beta chains below come from one sample, sequenced in a study of T cell repertoires in cytomegalovirus infection. TCRdb reprocessed the reads via MiXCR and lists one record per CDR3 protein. Of a few hundred thousand distinct CDR3 sequences listed, roughly a third were seen once; the top ten hold roughly 17%. These TCRs' antigens remain unknown. Sequences were derived from cultured PBMCs, sampled from culture after CMV antigen stimulation. The source is a human donor in good health (CMV status not recorded). Some clones in this sample may be carry-over from other donors' samples.

This clonotype was counted ten times or more. The rearrangement links TRBV6-2 or TRBV6-3 to TRBJ1-2; weak D call: TRBD1 (6 bases). This CDR3 region has 15 residues. Germline CDR1 is MNHEY and CDR2 is SVGEGT. Trimming pared 6 bases from V and 0 bases from J, leaving 14 bases between. The CDR3 reads CASSLDRNANYGYTF. CDR3 bases: TGTGCCAGCAGCTTAGACAGGAATGCTAACTATGGCTACACCTTC.

The chain is built from TRBV2 and TRBJ2-1, with TRBD2 matching over 12 bases. From germline, CDR1 is SNHLY and CDR2 FYNNEI. V shed 6 bases, J shed 9 bases, and the junction held 9 bases outside the gene matches. CDR3 length: 15 amino acids. The CDR3 reads CASSLLAGGPVEQFF. CDR3 coding DNA: TGTGCCAGCAGCCTTCTAGCGGGAGGGCCGGTTGAGCAGTTCTTC.

This chain joins TRBV6-1 and TRBJ1-3; D call uncertain. The CDR3 totals 11 residues. Trimming took 5 bases from V and 7 from J, leaving 6 bases between them. From germline, CDR1 is MNHNS and CDR2 SASEGT. CDR3 in DNA: TGTGCCAGCAGTTCTACCAACACCATATATTTT. Its protein is CASSSTNTIYF.